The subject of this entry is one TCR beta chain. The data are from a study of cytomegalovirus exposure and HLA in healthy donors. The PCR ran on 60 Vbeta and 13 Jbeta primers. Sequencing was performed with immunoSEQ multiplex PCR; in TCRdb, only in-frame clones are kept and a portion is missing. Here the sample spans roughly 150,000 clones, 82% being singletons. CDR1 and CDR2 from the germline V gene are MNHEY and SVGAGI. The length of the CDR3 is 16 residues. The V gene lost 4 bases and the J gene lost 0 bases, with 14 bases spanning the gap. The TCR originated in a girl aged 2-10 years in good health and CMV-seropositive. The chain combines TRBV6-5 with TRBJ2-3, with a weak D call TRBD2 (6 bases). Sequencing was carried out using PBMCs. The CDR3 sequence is CASSSQGLPSTDTQYF. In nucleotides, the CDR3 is TGTGCCAGCAGTTCCCAGGGACTCCCTAGCACAGATACGCAGTATTTT.